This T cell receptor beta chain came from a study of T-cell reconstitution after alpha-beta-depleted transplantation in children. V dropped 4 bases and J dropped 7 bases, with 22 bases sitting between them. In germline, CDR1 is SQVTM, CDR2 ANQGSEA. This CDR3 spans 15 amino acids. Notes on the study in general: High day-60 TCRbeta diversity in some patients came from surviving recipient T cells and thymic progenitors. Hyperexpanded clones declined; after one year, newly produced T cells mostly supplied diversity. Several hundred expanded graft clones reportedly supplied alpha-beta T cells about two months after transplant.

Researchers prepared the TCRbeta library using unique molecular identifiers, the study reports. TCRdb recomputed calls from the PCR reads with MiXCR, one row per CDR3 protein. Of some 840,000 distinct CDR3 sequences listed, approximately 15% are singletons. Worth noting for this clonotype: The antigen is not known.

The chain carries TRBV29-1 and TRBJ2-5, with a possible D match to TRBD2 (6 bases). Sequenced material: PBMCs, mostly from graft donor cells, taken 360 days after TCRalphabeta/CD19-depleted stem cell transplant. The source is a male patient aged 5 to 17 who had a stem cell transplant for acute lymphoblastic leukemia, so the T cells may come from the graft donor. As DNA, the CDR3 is TGCAGCGTTGGTGGGTTCGGGGGTCTCGTGTCGACCCAGTACTTC. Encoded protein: CSVGGFGGLVSTQYF.